The rows below give T cell receptor beta chains drawn from one sample of a study of blood T cell repertoires in COVID-19. Produced via immunoSEQ multiplex PCR; TCRdb's table is partial and in-frame only. This table has roughly 180,000 clones, 86% appearing once. Input material: PBMCs or T cells enriched from blood (not recorded which). The receptor set was obtained from a woman under 40 who had recovered from COVID-19. Both conserved end residues are part of each CDR3. Each record gives: J gene, V gene, clone size, CDR3 protein. Clone size is not always given. Where it is, it says once, few, many or a class for expanded clones.

TRBJ1-2 | TRBV5-8 | - | CASSPRLVGAGYGYTF
TRBJ1-4 | TRBV2 | - | CASRYTTGRELFF
TRBJ2-3 | TRBV10-3 | - | CAISRQGPQDTQYF
TRBJ2-1 | TRBV25-1 | - | CASSGSGRNNEQFF
TRBJ2-1 | TRBV7-3 | - | CASSLKGLAGGHYNEQFF
TRBJ2-7 | TRBV6-1 | once | CASIGGRGHEQYF
TRBJ2-5 | TRBV10-2 | - | CASITSVGETQYF
TRBJ2-7 | TRBV10-1 | - | CASSESRDRGYEQYF
TRBJ2-1 | TRBV9 | - | CASSVEAGGPLIHEQFF
TRBJ1-6 | TRBV25-1 | - | CASSGDRVMSSYNSPLHF
TRBJ1-1 | TRBV19 | few | CASSIGPLRQGRWKNTEAFF
TRBJ2-7 | TRBV29-1 | - | CSVLFTGRAYEQYF
TRBJ2-3 | TRBV3-1/TRBV3-2 | - | CASSPTGTSTDTQYF
TRBJ2-1 | TRBV19 | once | CASTSDSYEQFF
TRBJ2-7 | TRBV3-1/TRBV3-2 | - | CASSPTDRTGSYEQYF
TRBJ1-2 | TRBV14 | - | CASSQALTGFGYGYTF
TRBJ2-6 | TRBV28 | - | CASSSPYTSGRADGANVLTF
TRBJ1-2 | TRBV4-1 | - | CASSQGGTGGYHYGYTF
TRBJ2-2 | TRBV7-9 | - | CASVDSGELFF
TRBJ1-5 | TRBV28 | - | CASSSVFRGAANQPQHF
TRBJ2-7 | TRBV5-1 | few | CASSLAISGTSGYYEQYF
TRBJ2-5 | TRBV2 | - | CASSVQEAQTQYF
TRBJ1-3 | TRBV5-8 | - | CASSPRQGGGNTIYF
TRBJ2-2 | TRBV3-1/TRBV3-2 | - | CASLTSGIPGELFF
TRBJ1-2 | TRBV12-3/TRBV12-4 | once | CASSLEQYYGYTF
TRBJ1-1 | TRBV20-1 | - | CSASRRTEAFF
TRBJ2-1 | TRBV5-1 | - | CASSLKGGQVNEQFF
TRBJ1-6 | TRBV3-1/TRBV3-2 | - | CASRGGNSPLHF
TRBJ2-5 | TRBV12-3/TRBV12-4 | - | CASSPQGEETQYF
TRBJ2-7 | TRBV27 | once | CASSFLREGEYEQYF
TRBJ2-7 | TRBV7-8 | - | CASSSTGQGNEQYF
TRBJ2-7 | TRBV3-1/TRBV3-2 | - | CASSQDLYEQYF
TRBJ2-1 | TRBV7-9 | - | CASSSRDRGAYNEQFF
TRBJ1-2 | TRBV20-1 | - | CSASARDRYGYTF
TRBJ2-1 | TRBV9 | - | CASSGGTSSYNEQFF
TRBJ1-1 | TRBV5-6 | - | CASSYAGTEKPEAFF
TRBJ1-4 | TRBV7-5 | - | CARNGGQGDEKLFF